This T cell receptor beta chain was identified during a study of blood T cell repertoires in COVID-19. The sample holds one count of this clone. V was cut by 4 bases and J by 3 bases, with 15 bases left in between. CDR1 is SGHAT and CDR2 is FQNNGV in the germline V gene. CDR3 length: 15 residues. Only in-frame clones appear in the TCRdb table, and some are missing; sequencing was by immunoSEQ multiplex PCR. The table records roughly 340,000 clones, over 70% of them present only once. The material sequenced was peripheral blood. The rearrangement joins TRBV11-2 to TRBJ1-2; D unclear. The source is a woman aged 45-60 years with COVID-19, enrolled during active disease. CDR3 nucleotides: TGTGCCAGCAGCTCCCTCCGCGGCTCTTACTATGGCTACACCTTC. Protein product: CASSSLRGSYYGYTF.